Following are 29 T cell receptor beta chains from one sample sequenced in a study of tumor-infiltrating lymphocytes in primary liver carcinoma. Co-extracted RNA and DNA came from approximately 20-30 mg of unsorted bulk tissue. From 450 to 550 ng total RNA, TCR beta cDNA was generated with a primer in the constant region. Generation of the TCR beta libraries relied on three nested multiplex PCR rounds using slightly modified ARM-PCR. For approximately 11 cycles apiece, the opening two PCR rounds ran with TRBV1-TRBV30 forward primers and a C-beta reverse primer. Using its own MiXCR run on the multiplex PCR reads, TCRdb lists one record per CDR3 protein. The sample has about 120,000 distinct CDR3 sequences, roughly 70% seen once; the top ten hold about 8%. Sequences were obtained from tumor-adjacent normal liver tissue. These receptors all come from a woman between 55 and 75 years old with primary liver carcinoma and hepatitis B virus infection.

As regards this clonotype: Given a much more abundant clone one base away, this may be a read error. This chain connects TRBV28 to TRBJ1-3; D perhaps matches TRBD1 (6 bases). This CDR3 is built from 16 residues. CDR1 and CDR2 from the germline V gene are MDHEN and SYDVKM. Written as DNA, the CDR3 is TGTGCCAGCAAATATGACAGGATACTCTCTGGAAACACCGTATATTTT. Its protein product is CASKYDRILSGNTVYF.

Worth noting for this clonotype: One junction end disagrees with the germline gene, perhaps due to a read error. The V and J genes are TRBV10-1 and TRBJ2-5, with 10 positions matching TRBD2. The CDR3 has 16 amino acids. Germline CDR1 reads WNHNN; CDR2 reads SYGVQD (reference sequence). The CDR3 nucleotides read TGCGCCGGCAGATCTAGCGGGAGAAAGCTTTCTGAGACCCAGTACTTC. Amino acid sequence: CAGRSSGRKLSETQYF.

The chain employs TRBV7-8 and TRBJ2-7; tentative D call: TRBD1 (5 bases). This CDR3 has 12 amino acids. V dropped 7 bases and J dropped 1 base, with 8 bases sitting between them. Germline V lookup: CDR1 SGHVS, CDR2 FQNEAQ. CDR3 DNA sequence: TGTGCCAGCATCCCAGGGTCCTACGAGCAGTACTTC. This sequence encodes CASIPGSYEQYF.

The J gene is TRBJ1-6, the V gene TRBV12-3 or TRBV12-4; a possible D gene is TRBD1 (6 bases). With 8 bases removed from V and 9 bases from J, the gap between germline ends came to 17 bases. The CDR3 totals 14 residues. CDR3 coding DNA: TGTGCCAGCTGTTATCAGGGGCAAGGTTCACCCCTCCACTTT. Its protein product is CASCYQGQGSPLHF.

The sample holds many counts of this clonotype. CDR3 protein: CASSLRDYAYEQYF. In nucleotides, the CDR3 is TGTGCCAGCAGCTTGAGGGACTACGCCTACGAGCAGTACTTC. V gene TRBV5-6 combines with J gene TRBJ2-7; 7 nucleotides line up with TRBD2. Germline V gene data show CDR1 as SGHDT and CDR2 as YYEEEE. Trimming cost V 1 base and J 2 bases; bases outside gene matches: 3. The CDR3 length is 14 residues.

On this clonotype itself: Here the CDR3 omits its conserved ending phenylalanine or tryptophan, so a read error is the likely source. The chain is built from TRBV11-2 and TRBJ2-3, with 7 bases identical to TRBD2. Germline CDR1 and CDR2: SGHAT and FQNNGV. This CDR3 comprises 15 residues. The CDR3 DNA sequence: TGCGCCAGCAGCTTCGGACTAGGACTCACAGATACGCAGTATCTT. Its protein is CASSFGLGLTDTQYL.

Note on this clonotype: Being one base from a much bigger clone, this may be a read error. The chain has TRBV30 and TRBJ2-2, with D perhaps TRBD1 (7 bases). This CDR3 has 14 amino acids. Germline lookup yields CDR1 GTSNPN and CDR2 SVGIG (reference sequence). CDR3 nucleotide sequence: TGTGCCTGGATGACAGGGAGGAGTCCCGGGGGGCTGTTTTTT. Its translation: CAWMTGRSPGGLFF.

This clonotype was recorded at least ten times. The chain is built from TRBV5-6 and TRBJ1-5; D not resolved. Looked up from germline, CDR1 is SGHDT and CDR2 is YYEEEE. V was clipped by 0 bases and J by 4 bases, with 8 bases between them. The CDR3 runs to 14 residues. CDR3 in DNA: TGTGCCAGCAGCTTGGCCCTGGGGAATCAGCCCCAGCATTTT. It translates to CASSLALGNQPQHF.

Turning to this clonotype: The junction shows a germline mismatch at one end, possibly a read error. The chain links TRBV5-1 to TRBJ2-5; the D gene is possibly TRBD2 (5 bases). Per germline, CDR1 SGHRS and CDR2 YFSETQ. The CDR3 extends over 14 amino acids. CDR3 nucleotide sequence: TGCACCAGCAGCTCGGACTGGACTCAAGAGACCCAGTACTTC. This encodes CTSSSDWTQETQYF.

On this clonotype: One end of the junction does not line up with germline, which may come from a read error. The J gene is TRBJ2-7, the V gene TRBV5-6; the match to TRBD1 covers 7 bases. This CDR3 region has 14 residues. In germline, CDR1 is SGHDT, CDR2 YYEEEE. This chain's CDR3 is CTSSFDRVNYEQYF. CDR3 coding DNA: TGTACCAGCAGCTTCGACAGGGTGAATTACGAGCAGTACTTC.

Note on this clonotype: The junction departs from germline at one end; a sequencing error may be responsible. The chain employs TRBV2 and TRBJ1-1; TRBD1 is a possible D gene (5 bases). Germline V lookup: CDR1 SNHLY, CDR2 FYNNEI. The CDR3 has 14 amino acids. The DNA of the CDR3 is TGTGTCAGCAGCGTACTAAGTCAGGGCACTGAAGCTTTCTTT. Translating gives CVSSVLSQGTEAFF.

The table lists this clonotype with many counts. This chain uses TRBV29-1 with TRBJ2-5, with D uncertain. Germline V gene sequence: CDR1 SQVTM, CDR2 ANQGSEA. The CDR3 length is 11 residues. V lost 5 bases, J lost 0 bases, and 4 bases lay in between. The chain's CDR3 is CSVKYQETQYF. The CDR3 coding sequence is TGCAGCGTTAAATACCAAGAGACCCAGTACTTC.

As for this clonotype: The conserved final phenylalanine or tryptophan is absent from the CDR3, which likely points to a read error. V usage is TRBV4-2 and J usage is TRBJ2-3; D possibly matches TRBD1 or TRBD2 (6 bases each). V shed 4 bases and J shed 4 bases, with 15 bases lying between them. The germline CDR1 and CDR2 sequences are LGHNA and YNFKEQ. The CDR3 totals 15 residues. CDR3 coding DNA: TGTGCCAGCAGCCCGGTAACGGAGGGGGCAGATACGCAGTATTAT. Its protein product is CASSPVTEGADTQYY.

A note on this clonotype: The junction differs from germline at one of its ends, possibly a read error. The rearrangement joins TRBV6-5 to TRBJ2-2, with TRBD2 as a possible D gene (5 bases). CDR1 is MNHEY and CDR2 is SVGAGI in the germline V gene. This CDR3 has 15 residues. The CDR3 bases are TGTGCAAGCACTCGGTCGGGAACTGGCACCGGGGAGCTGTTTTTT. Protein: CASTRSGTGTGELFF.

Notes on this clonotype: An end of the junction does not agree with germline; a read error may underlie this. CDR3 bases: TGCGCCAGCACTCGGGACGGTCTCTATGGCTACACCTTC. The encoded protein is CASTRDGLYGYTF. This rearrangement joins TRBV6-1 to TRBJ1-2; D is perhaps TRBD1 (5 bases). The CDR3 length is 13 residues. Germline CDR1 and CDR2: MNHNS and SASEGT.

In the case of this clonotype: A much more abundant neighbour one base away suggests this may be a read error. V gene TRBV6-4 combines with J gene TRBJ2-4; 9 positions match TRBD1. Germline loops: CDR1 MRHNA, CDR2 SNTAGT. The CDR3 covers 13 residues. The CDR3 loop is CASSAGQGGIEYF. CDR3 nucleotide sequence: TGTGCCAGCAGCGCGGGACAGGGTGGCATTGAGTACTTC.

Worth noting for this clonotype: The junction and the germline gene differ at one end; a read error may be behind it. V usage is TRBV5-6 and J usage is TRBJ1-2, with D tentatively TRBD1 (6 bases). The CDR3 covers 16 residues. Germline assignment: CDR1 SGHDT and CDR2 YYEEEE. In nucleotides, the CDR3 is TGTGCTAGCAGGACCGACCGGGGCAGGGGACGAGGTGGCTACACCTTC. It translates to CASRTDRGRGRGGYTF.

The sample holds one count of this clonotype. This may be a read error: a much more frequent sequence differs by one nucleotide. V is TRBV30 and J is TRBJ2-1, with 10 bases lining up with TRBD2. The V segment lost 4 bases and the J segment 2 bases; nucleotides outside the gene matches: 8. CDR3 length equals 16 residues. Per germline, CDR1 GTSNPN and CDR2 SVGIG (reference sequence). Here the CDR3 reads CAWTGNGTSAYNEQFF. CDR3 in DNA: TGTGCCTGGACCGGCAACGGGACTAGCGCCTACAATGAGCAGTTCTTC.

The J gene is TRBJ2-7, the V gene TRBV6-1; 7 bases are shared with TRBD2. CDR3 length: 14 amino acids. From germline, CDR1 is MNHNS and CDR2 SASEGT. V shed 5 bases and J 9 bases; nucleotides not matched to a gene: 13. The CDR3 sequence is CASSLTSATTGQYF. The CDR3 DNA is TGTGCCAGCAGTTTAACTAGCGCTACTACTGGGCAGTACTTC.

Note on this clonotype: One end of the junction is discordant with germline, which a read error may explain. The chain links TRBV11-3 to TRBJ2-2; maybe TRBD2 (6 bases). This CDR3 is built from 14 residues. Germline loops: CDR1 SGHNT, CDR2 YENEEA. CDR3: CVSSRTGWGGELFF. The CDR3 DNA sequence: TGTGTCAGCAGCCGGACCGGGTGGGGCGGGGAACTGTTTTTC.

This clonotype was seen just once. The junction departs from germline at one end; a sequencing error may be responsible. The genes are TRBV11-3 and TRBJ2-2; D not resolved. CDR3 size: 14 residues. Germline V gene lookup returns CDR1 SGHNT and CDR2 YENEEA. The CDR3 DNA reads TGCGCCAGCAACTTAGACCACAACACAGGGGAGCTGTTTTTT. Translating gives CASNLDHNTGELFF.

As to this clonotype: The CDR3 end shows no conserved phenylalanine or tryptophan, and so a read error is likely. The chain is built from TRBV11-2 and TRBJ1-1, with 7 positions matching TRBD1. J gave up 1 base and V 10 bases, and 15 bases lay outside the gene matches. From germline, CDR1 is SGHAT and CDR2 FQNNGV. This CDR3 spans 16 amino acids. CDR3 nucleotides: TGTGCCAACATCTCCTTAACAGGGGATTGGAACACTGAAGCTTTCCTT. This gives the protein CANISLTGDWNTEAFL.

This CDR3 is CASSLWGGVYEQYF. The CDR3 DNA is TGTGCCAGCAGCTTATGGGGCGGGGTTTACGAGCAGTACTTC. This chain uses TRBV11-2 with TRBJ2-7; D perhaps matches TRBD2 (6 bases). V dropped 2 bases and J dropped 4 bases, with 12 bases sitting between them. In germline, CDR1 is SGHAT, CDR2 FQNNGV. The CDR3 extends over 14 amino acids. Variable domain in full (rest from reference TRBV11-2 and TRBJ2-7): EAGVAQSPRYKIIEKRQSVAFWCNPISGHATLYWYQQILGQGPKLLIQFQNNGVVDDSQLPKDRFSAERLKGVDSTLKIQPAKLEDSAVYLCASSLWGGVYEQYFGPGTRLTVT.

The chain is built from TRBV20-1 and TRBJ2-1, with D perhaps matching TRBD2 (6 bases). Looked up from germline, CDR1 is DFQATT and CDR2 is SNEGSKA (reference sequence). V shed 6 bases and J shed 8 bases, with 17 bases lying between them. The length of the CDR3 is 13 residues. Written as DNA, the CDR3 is TGCAGTGCGGGGCTATCGGGAGACCATGAGCAGTTCTTC. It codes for CSAGLSGDHEQFF.

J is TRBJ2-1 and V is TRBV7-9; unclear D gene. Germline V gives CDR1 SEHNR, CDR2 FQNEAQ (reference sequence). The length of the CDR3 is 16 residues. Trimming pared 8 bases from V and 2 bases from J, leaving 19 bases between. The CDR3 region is CASSGLILIPYNEQFF. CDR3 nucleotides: TGTGCCAGCTCCGGGTTGATCCTAATCCCCTACAATGAGCAGTTCTTC.

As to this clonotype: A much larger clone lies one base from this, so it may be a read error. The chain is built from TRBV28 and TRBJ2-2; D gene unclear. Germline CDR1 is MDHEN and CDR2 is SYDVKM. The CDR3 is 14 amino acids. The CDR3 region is CVSSPASLSGELFF. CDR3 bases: TGTGTCAGCAGTCCGGCCTCGTTGTCCGGGGAGCTGTTTTTT.

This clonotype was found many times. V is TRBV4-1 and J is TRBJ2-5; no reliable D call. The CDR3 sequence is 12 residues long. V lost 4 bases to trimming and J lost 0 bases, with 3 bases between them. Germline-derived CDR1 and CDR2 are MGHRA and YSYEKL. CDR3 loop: CASSPNQETQYF. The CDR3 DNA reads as TGCGCCAGCAGCCCCAACCAAGAGACCCAGTACTTC.

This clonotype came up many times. CDR3 loop: CASLRGGSTDTQYF. The CDR3 DNA follows: TGTGCCAGTCTTCGTGGGGGTTCCACAGATACGCAGTATTTT. V usage is TRBV6-1 and J usage is TRBJ2-3, with D perhaps being TRBD1 or TRBD2 (5 bases each). V lost 9 bases to trimming and J lost 2 bases, with 15 bases between them. Germline V gene lookup returns CDR1 MNHNS and CDR2 SASEGT. CDR3 length: 14 residues.

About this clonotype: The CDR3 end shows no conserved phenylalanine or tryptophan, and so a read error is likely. DNA for the CDR3: TGTGCCAGCAGCTTAGTGAGCGGGAGTGTGGGTGAGCAGTTCCTC. It codes for CASSLVSGSVGEQFL. V is TRBV11-2 and J is TRBJ2-1, with 8 bases lining up with TRBD2. V was pared by 1 base and J by 9 bases, with 8 bases of the junction left unmatched. Germline CDR1 reads SGHAT; CDR2 reads FQNNGV. The CDR3 is 15 residues long.